Following are 17 T cell receptor beta chains from one sample sequenced in a study of cytomegalovirus exposure and HLA in healthy donors. This table comes from immunoSEQ multiplex PCR, and its TCRdb copy is limited to in-frame clones, with some not included. This sample has roughly 330,000 clones, with 87% found just once. The sequenced sample was PBMCs. These receptors all stem from a woman in her 30s in good health and CMV-seropositive.

The chain employs TRBV27 and TRBJ1-1; D uncertain. In germline, CDR1 is MNHEY, CDR2 SMNVEV (reference sequence). Between the trimmed V and J ends, which lost 1 base and 1 base, there was a span of 4 bases. The CDR3 length is 13 residues. The CDR3 loop reads CASSLFSNTEAFF. CDR3 DNA sequence: TGTGCCAGCAGTTTATTTTCGAACACTGAAGCTTTCTTT.

On this clone: Other DNA sequences in the sample encode the same CDR3. J is TRBJ1-1 and V is TRBV7-6; no clear D gene. Looked up from germline, CDR1 is SGHVS and CDR2 is FNYEAQ. This CDR3 is 12 amino acids long. The V end lost 3 bases, the J end lost 4 bases, and 6 bases lay between the germline ends. The CDR3 protein is CASSFLGTEAFF. The CDR3 DNA reads as TGTGCCAGCAGCTTTTTGGGCACTGAAGCTTTCTTT. Combining the CDR3 with reference TRBV7-6 and TRBJ1-1 gives the whole variable domain GAGVSQSPRYKVTKRGQDVALRCDPISGHVSLYWYRQALGQGPEFLTYFNYEAQQDKSGLPNDRFSAERPEGSISTLTIQRTEQRDSAMYRCASSFLGTEAFFGQGTRLTVV.

The chain is built from TRBV15 and TRBJ1-4; 7 positions agree with TRBD1. After removal of 1 base from V and 0 bases from J, the junction contained 2 bases not matched to a gene. CDR1 LNHNV and CDR2 YYDKDF come from the germline V gene (reference sequence). The CDR3 runs to 16 residues. The CDR3 bases are TGTGCCACCAGCAGAGGGACAGGTTCAACTAATGAAAAACTGTTTTTT. Its protein product is CATSRGTGSTNEKLFF.

This chain connects TRBV7-9 to TRBJ2-7, with D perhaps assigned TRBD1 or TRBD2 (5 bases each). V was clipped by 1 base and J by 4 bases, with 20 bases between them. CDR1 is SEHNR, CDR2 FQNEAQ, per germline (reference sequence). The CDR3 loop spans 17 amino acids. This CDR3 is CASSLVTDWGSPYEQYF. CDR3 nucleotide sequence: TGTGCCAGCAGCTTAGTCACGGACTGGGGGAGTCCTTACGAGCAGTACTTC.

On this clone itself: Other nucleotide sequences from this sample produce the same CDR3. The genes are TRBV5-6 and TRBJ2-3, with D perhaps matching TRBD2 (5 bases). The CDR3 runs 16 residues. V was clipped by 0 bases and J by 0 bases, with 11 bases between them. Germline loops: CDR1 SGHDT, CDR2 YYEEEE. The CDR3 DNA reads TGTGCCAGCAGCTTGGGCGGGTCCTCAAGCACAGATACGCAGTATTTT. Amino acids: CASSLGGSSSTDTQYF.

This clone appeared a few times. The rearrangement joins TRBV7-9 to TRBJ1-5; no definite D call. CDR1 and CDR2 from the germline V gene are SEHNR and FQNEAQ (reference sequence). Trimming took 0 bases from V and 1 from J, leaving 4 bases between them. The CDR3 sequence is 14 residues long. The CDR3 DNA is TGTGCCAGCAGCTTAGCACAGAGCAATCAGCCCCAGCATTTT. It specifies CASSLAQSNQPQHF.

The V gene is TRBV5-6, the J gene TRBJ1-2; 9 nucleotides align to TRBD1. J was trimmed by 2 bases and V by 2 bases; bases with no gene match: 1. Germline V gene data show CDR1 as SGHDT and CDR2 as YYEEEE. The CDR3 loop spans 14 amino acids. The CDR3 DNA sequence: TGTGCCAGCAGCTTTGGGACAGGGAACTATGGCTACACCTTC. It is translated as CASSFGTGNYGYTF.

This chain connects TRBV27 to TRBJ2-6; perhaps TRBD1 as D (6 bases). V lost 6 bases and J 3 bases, leaving 18 bases between the germline ends. This CDR3 is built from 17 residues. The germline V gene encodes CDR1 MNHEY and CDR2 SMNVEV (reference sequence). The DNA for the CDR3 is TGTGCCAGCAGGTCCGGGCCCGCAGGGGTTGGGGCCAACGTCCTGACTTTC. Encoded protein: CASRSGPAGVGANVLTF.

The rearrangement joins TRBV7-3 to TRBJ1-1; D remains unclear. CDR3 length: 13 amino acids. Germline CDR1 and CDR2: SGHTA and FQGTGA. The V end lost 4 bases, the J end lost 1 base, and 7 bases lay between the germline ends. CDR3 in DNA: TGTGCCAGCAGCTCTCAGCCGAACACTGAAGCTTTCTTT. As protein: CASSSQPNTEAFF.

There are a few counts of this clone. The V and J genes are TRBV19 and TRBJ1-6, with D hard to call. The CDR3 covers 14 residues. Trimming shortened V by 7 bases and J by 7 bases, and 14 bases separated the two germline ends. Germline V gene lookup returns CDR1 LNHDA and CDR2 SQIVND (reference sequence). The DNA for the CDR3 is TGTGCCAGTACTAATCCGGCGAAAAATTCACCCCTCCACTTT. Amino acids: CASTNPAKNSPLHF.

This chain links TRBV9 with TRBJ2-7; no clear D. The germline V gene encodes CDR1 SGDLS and CDR2 YYNGEE. V gave up 2 bases and J gave up 2 bases, with 8 bases separating them. The length of the CDR3 is 13 residues. CDR3 in DNA: TGTGCCAGCAGCGTTTCGGGCGCCTACGAGCAGTACTTC. Protein product: CASSVSGAYEQYF.

This clone was detected a few times. The chain is built from TRBV2 and TRBJ2-7; D gene unclear. Germline lookup yields CDR1 SNHLY and CDR2 FYNNEI. The CDR3 is 11 amino acids. The V end was cut by 6 bases, the J end by 6 bases, with 9 bases between. The chain's CDR3 is CASSPPLEQYF. The CDR3 DNA reads as TGTGCCAGCAGCCCCCCGCTCGAGCAGTACTTC.

The rearrangement joins TRBV11-2 to TRBJ2-5, with TRBD2 matching over 7 bases. CDR1 is SGHAT and CDR2 is FQNNGV in the germline V gene. Trimming removed 4 bases from V and 2 bases from J; junction bases left unmatched: 7. The CDR3 extends over 15 amino acids. The CDR3 reads CASSYGLVAQETQYF. CDR3 sequence (DNA): TGTGCCAGCAGCTACGGACTAGTGGCTCAAGAGACCCAGTACTTC.

This clone was recorded once. This chain joins TRBV27 and TRBJ2-7; D is perhaps TRBD1 (6 bases). The germline gives CDR1 MNHEY, CDR2 SMNVEV (reference sequence). The CDR3 is 15 amino acids. V lost 5 bases to trimming and J lost 3 bases, with 17 bases between them. The CDR3 bases are TGTGCCAGCAGTCCGGGACATTCCCGGGGCTACGAGCAGTACTTC. Protein: CASSPGHSRGYEQYF.

This clone was counted a few times. V usage is TRBV10-3 and J usage is TRBJ2-7; D possibly corresponds to TRBD2 (6 bases). Germline V gene lookup returns CDR1 ENHRY and CDR2 SYGVKD. This CDR3 region has 16 residues. V lost 0 bases to trimming and J lost 4 bases, with 16 bases between them. The chain's CDR3 is CAISESIAGNSYEQYF. Here the CDR3 DNA reads TGTGCCATCAGTGAGTCGATTGCGGGGAACTCTTACGAGCAGTACTTC.

This clone was picked up one time. The chain links TRBV28 to TRBJ1-2; no definite D call. Per germline, CDR1 MDHEN and CDR2 SYDVKM. Trimming shortened V by 3 bases and J by 0 bases, and 8 bases separated the two germline ends. This CDR3 is built from 14 residues. In DNA, the CDR3 is TGTGCCAGCAGTTTTTACCTTTCTAACTATGGCTACACCTTC. It yields the protein CASSFYLSNYGYTF.

V is TRBV6-1 and J is TRBJ1-5; D is possibly TRBD1 (5 bases). The CDR3 extends over 15 amino acids. Trimming took 8 bases from V and 1 from J, leaving 15 bases between them. Germline assignment: CDR1 MNHNS and CDR2 SASEGT. CDR3 amino acids: CASRVQGLSNQPQHF. The CDR3 DNA sequence: TGTGCCAGCCGAGTTCAGGGTCTGAGCAATCAGCCCCAGCATTTT.